The sequence of this T cell receptor beta chain was determined in a study of cytomegalovirus exposure and HLA in healthy donors (TCRdb year 2017). About the full investigation: An earlier analysis of some 550 of the donors reported about 290 Gb of sequence data and 117 million unique TCR beta sequences from 190 million or so T cells. Using immunosequencing, the study profiled T cell repertoires from approximately 700 subjects and related those repertoires to cytomegalovirus serostatus. Genome-wide SNP genotypes for about 55% of the roughly 670 donors were used in a later genetic analysis, which treated that subset as a discovery cohort. An earlier analysis of approximately 580 of the donors used high-throughput TCR beta sequencing to judge whether each TCR beta V gene segment behaved as functional or pseudogenic. Class I and class II HLA loci were covered by the typing at four-digit resolution. All discovery cohort repertoires had been generated on a single sequencing platform. To study patterns of TCR occurrence, a later analysis re-analyzed previously published TCR beta repertoires from just over 650 donors and added high-resolution HLA genotyping. Rather than drawing on any new phenotypic data, the later analysis identified candidate immune exposures from TCR beta sequences and the way those sequences occurred across donors. The number of donors typed differed by locus, with about 629-630 for A, B, C, DRB1 and DQB1, roughly 520 for DQA1, about 610 for DPA1, and some 440 for DPB1. Several DR-DQ haplotypes were handled as single units for association and clustering, since linkage in the cohort was strong. An early release that covered about 640 HLA-typed donors contained about 300 gigabases of sequencing data and about 93 million unique TCR sequences. The study was designed to test whether signatures of past pathogen exposure could be identified by cataloging public T cell receptors. Donor age, sex, ethnicity and CMV serostatus were compiled alongside the repertoire data. On average, roughly 250,000 unique TCR beta nucleotide sequences were sequenced per donor among some 430 genotyped donors of the cohort, with approximately 18% of those sequences being non-productive. Among the approximately 430 genotyped donors, about 85% belonged to the genetic ancestry cluster associated with self-reported Caucasian donors. A separate validation cohort of more than 100 different subjects was used in addition to the approximately 700-subject first cohort. To predict cytomegalovirus infection status, the study brought together high-throughput TCR immunosequencing, statistical association of individual TCRs with disease status, and machine learning. Study-level results and caveats: In a later analysis, the rate of TCR association differed among HLA loci, with DRB1 alleles having the most associated TCRs and HLA-C alleles having the fewest. In an earlier analysis of 587 of the donors, most TCR beta V segments appeared in productive rearrangements about 90% or about 30% of the time, broadly matching IMGT annotations. In a later analysis, HLA-associated TCR beta chains were found to be more clonally expanded and to have lower generation probabilities than equally common non-associated chains. Across donors, most TCR sequences were observed very rarely, whereas some public TCRs were present in many individuals. In a later genetic analysis, a missense DCLRE1C variant was associated with V-gene and J-gene trimming of TCR beta chains, and the association was replicated in an independent cohort. Linkage disequilibrium might explain the correlated functional status among segregating V segments, but an unknown experimental factor could not be excluded. The authors suggested that the approach could potentially be extended to other disease states and immunological phenotypes. CMV serostatus was the only immune exposure information available for the cohort. Because the 87-base-pair reads could not distinguish some IMGT-functional V segments, including TRBV6-2 and TRBV6-3, those segments were excluded. Because counts were too low, roughly 16 rarely observed V segments, including chromosome 9 orphons, were excluded from the earlier analysis of under 650 of the donors. At a false discovery rate of 0.05, a later analysis linked under 20,000 TCR beta sequences to specific HLA alleles. A later analysis found that most CMV-associated TCR beta chains appeared HLA-restricted, with HLA associations seemingly driven largely by CMV exposure. The cohort was sequenced for TCR beta chains only, and without alpha or paired-chain data the features that could be detected were limited. A later analysis reported that several top co-occurrence clusters appeared linked to parvovirus B19, influenza, CMV and Epstein-Barr virus. The classifier was reported to diagnose cytomegalovirus status with high specificity and sensitivity in both the original cohort and the validation cohort. A few of the identified cytomegalovirus-associated TCR beta chains were confirmed in vitro to be specific for cytomegalovirus antigens. A later genetic analysis reported fewer N-insertions in productive TCRs among donors in an Asian-associated ancestry cluster than the roughly 700-donor mean. Presence/absence analyses assumed roughly uniform sequencing depth across donors, an assumption that may not hold. HLA typing was unavailable for some donors at each locus, so association tests used only the typed subset. The sequencing pipeline was judged likely to have produced a cluster of highly shared sequence variants as a technical artifact. A further reported finding was that TCR beta sequences accurately predicted the HLA-A and HLA-B alleles for most subjects in the first cohort. Assigning TCR associations to individual alleles was difficult when HLA alleles, especially DR and DQ, strongly co-occurred. A total of about 150 TCR beta chains were listed by the study as associated with cytomegalovirus.

Library preparation employed the immunoSEQ multiplex PCR assay. For the multiplex PCR, a mixture combining 60 forward primers for TCR Vbeta segments and 13 reverse primers for TCR Jbeta segments was used. The CDR3 region of rearranged TCR beta genes was amplified from genomic DNA with a multiplex PCR assay. The amplified TCR beta libraries were sequenced on the Illumina HiSeq System as 87-base-pair reads. In the authors' own workflow: In a later analysis, 80 million or so unique TCR beta chains were counted across the approximately 620 repertoires, and roughly 10 million of these chains were shared by at least two donors. Raw reads were error-corrected and collapsed into unique sequences with a nearest-neighbor algorithm that merged closely related sequences to remove PCR and sequencing errors. To assign V, D and J gene segments, CDR3 sequences were aligned to IMGT reference sequences. For a sequence to be retained, a match of at least six nucleotides to both a V gene segment and a J gene segment was required. Rearrangements were called productive when the CDR3 lacked stop codons and stayed in frame with V and J; all others were non-productive. CDR3 was defined by IMGT convention, running from the second conserved V-encoded cysteine to the conserved J-encoded phenylalanine. The earlier analysis of about 620 of the donors excluded sequences that lacked an unambiguous match to a single V gene segment. In an earlier analysis of 587 of the donors, V segments were called functional above 56.7% productive rearrangements and were called segregating when the between-donor standard deviation exceeded 5%. A statistical classification framework was developed to diagnose cytomegalovirus status using the catalog of TCR beta chain sequences. In a later analysis, TCR nucleotide sequences were compared against IMGT/GENE-DB human TR gene sequences so that V and J genes could be assigned. Using the TCRdist pipeline, a later analysis assigned CDR3 sequences along with most-parsimonious VDJ recombination scenarios. A later analysis defined each TCR beta chain by its CDR3 amino acid sequence plus V-gene family, and excluded reads lacking a unique V-gene family. As a way to deal with suspected cross-contamination and a sequencing artifact, a later analysis dropped 592 nucleotide sequences that were highly shared and had low generation probability. A later analysis calculated a clonal expansion index for each public chain from normalized within-repertoire ranks of inferred template counts. In a later analysis, generation probabilities were computed using a VDJ recombination model fitted to out-of-frame rearrangements, and the results were checked against IGoR. In a later analysis, hypergeometric tests were used to score TCR-TCR, TCR-HLA and TCR-CMV co-occurrence, with a repertoire-size bias correction applied to TCR pairs. False discovery rates were estimated in a later analysis by permuting HLA or CMV assignments 20 times. A later analysis grouped co-occurring TCRs with DBSCAN, adding TCRdist sequence similarity when clustering within HLA-allele-positive subsets. Co-occurrence clustering excluded repertoires with fewer than 30,000 or more than 120,000 public chains, plus five with anomalous nucleotide sharing. What TCRdb holds here is the immuneACCESS table cut down to in-frame rearrangements. Part of the clones is not present; checked against another copy, under half of the missing clones reflect an unresolved V gene, and the others are unexplained. V and J calls and clone size come straight from that table; D and trimming were deduced from the DNA. Across this sample there are around 90,000 clones, with about 85% seen only once. The top ten hold about 7% of the sample.

The germline V gene (reference sequence) specifies MNHEY as CDR1 and SMNVEV as CDR2. Including cysteine and phenylalanine, the CDR3 has 15 amino acids. The only DNA kept is the CDR3, 45 bases in frame from the first base. Trimming costs V 2 bases and J 4 bases, and their ends lie 14 bases apart. As for this clone: There is no known antigen for this receptor. Base quality data are lacking; no much larger clone is found one base away.

The cohort was made up of about 670 healthy bone marrow donors. At the time of sampling, every cohort member was nominally healthy, though immune exposures that went unrecorded were likely present. The donor tested CMV seropositive, placing the donor among the roughly 270 seropositive members of the cohort. A peripheral blood sample was collected from each donor, and TCR beta sequencing was performed on peripheral blood mononuclear cells. Genomic DNA was extracted from the blood cell samples with the Qiagen DNeasy Blood Extraction Kit. The chain joins TRBV27 to TRBJ1-2; tentative D gene TRBD1, with 6 bases matching. The receptor was derived from a man aged 40-50 years in good health and CMV-seropositive. Sequencing was done on a sample of PBMCs. For the CDR3, the sequence is CASSLEAGALYGYTF. At the DNA level, the sequence is TGTGCCAGCAGTTTAGAGGCAGGGGCTCTCTATGGCTACACCTTC.